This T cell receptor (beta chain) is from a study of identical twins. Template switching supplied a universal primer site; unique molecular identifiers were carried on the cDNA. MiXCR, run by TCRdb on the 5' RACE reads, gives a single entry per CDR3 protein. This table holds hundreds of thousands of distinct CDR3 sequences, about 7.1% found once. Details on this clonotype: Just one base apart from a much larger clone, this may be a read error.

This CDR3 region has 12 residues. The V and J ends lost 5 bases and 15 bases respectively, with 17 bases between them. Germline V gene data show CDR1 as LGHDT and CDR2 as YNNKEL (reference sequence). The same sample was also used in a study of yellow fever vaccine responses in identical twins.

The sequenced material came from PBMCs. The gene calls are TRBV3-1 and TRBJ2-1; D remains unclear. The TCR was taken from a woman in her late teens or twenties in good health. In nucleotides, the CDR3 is TGTGCCAGCAGCGTACTAAGGGATAAATTGTTCTTC. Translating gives CASSVLRDKLFF.